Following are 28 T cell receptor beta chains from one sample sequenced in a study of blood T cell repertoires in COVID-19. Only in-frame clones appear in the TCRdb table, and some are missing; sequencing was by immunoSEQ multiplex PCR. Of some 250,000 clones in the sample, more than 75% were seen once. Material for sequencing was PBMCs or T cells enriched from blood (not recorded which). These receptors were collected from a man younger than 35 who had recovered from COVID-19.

The CDR3 reads CASSQDLRTPRYGYTF. CDR3 in DNA: TGTGCCAGCAGCCAAGATCTTAGGACACCAAGGTATGGCTACACCTTC. The V call is TRBV3-1 (or the pseudogene TRBV3-2), the J call TRBJ1-2; tentative D call: TRBD1 (5 bases). The ends were cut back, 0 bases at V and 5 bases at J, with 16 bases in the middle. From germline, CDR1 is LGHDT and CDR2 YNNKEL (reference sequence). The CDR3 has 16 residues.

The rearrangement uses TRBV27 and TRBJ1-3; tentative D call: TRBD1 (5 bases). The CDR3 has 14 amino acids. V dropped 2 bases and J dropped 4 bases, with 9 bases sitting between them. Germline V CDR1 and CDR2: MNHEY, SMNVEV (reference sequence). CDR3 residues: CASSLLGVGNTIYF. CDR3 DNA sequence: TGTGCCAGCAGTTTACTAGGGGTCGGAAACACCATATATTTT.

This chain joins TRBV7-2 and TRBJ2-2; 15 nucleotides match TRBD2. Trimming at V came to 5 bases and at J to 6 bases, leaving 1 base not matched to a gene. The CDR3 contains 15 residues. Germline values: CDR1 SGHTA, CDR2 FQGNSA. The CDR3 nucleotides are TGTGCCAGCAGCGGACTAGCGGGAGGGCCCGGGGAGCTGTTTTTT. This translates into CASSGLAGGPGELFF.

The CDR3 here is CASSLRPIGAQETQYF. The CDR3 DNA reads as TGTGCCAGCAGCCTCCGGCCAATTGGGGCCCAAGAGACCCAGTACTTC. V usage is TRBV7-8 and J usage is TRBJ2-5, with D perhaps TRBD1 (5 bases). CDR1 and CDR2 (germline): SGHVS, FQNEAQ. The CDR3 covers 16 residues. V was cut by 5 bases and J by 1 base, with 17 bases left in between.

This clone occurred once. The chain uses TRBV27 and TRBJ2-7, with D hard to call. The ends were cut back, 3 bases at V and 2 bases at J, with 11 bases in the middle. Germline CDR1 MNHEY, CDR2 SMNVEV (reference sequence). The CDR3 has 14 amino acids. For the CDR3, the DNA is TGTGCCAGCAGTTTTTTCGCAGTCCCCTACGAGCAGTACTTC. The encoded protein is CASSFFAVPYEQYF.

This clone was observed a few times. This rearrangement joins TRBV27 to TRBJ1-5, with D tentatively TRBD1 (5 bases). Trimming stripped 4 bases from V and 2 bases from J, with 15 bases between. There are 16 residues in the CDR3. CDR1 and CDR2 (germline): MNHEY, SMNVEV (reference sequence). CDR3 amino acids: CASSSDQGRGNQPQHF. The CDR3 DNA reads TGTGCCAGCAGTTCTGACCAGGGAAGGGGCAATCAGCCCCAGCATTTT.

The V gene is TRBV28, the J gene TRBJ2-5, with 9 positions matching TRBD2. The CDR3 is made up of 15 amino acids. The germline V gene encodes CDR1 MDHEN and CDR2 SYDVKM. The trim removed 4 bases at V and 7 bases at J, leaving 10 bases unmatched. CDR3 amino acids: CASSSPTSGRRTQYF. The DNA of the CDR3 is TGTGCCAGCAGTTCCCCGACTAGCGGTAGGAGGACCCAGTACTTC.

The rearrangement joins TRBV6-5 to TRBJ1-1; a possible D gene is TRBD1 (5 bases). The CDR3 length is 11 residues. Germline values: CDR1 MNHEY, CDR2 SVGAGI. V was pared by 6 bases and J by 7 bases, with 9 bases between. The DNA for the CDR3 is TGTGCCAGCAGAAGACAGAATGAAGCTTTCTTT. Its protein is CASRRQNEAFF.

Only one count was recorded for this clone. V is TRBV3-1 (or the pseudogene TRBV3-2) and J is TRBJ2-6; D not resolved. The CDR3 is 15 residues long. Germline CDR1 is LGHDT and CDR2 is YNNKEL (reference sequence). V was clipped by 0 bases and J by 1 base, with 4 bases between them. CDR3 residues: CASSQDGSGANVLTF. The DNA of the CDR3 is TGTGCCAGCAGCCAAGACGGTTCTGGGGCCAACGTCCTGACTTTC.

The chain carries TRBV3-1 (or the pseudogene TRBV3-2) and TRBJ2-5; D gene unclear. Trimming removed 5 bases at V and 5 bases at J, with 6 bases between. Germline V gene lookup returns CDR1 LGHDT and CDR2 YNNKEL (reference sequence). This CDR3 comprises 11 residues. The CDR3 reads CASSKTETQYF. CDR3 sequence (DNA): TGTGCCAGCAGCAAAACTGAGACCCAGTACTTC.

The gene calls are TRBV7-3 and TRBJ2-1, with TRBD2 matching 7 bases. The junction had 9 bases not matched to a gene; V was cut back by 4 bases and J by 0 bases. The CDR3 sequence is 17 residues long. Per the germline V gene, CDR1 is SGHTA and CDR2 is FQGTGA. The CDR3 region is CASSSPSGYSSYNEQFF. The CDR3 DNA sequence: TGTGCCAGCAGCTCACCTAGCGGTTATAGCTCCTACAATGAGCAGTTCTTC.

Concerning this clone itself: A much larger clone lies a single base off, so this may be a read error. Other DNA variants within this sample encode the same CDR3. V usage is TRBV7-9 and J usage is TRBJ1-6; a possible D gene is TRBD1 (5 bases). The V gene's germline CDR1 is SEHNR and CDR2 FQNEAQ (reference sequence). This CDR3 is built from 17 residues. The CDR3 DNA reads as TGCGCCACCCGCACCCACGACCGGGGGGGAGTAAATTCACCCCTCCACTTT. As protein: CATRTHDRGGVNSPLHF.

CDR3 DNA: TGTGCCAGCAGCCCCCAGCGGGAGAGCTCCTACAATGAGCAGTTCTTC. Its protein product is CASSPQRESSYNEQFF. The chain employs TRBV9 and TRBJ2-1; TRBD2 aligns across 8 bases. The junction had 6 bases not matched to a gene; V was cut back by 4 bases and J by 0 bases. There are 16 residues in the CDR3. Looked up from germline, CDR1 is SGDLS and CDR2 is YYNGEE.

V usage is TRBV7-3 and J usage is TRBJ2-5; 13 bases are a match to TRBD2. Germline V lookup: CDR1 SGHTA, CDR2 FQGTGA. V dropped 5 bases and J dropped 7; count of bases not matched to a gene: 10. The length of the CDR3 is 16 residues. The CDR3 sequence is CASSQLAGGPEGTQYF. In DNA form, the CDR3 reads TGTGCCAGCAGCCAACTAGCGGGAGGGCCTGAGGGGACCCAGTACTTC.

The DNA of the CDR3 is TGTGCCAGCAGCCGGGGGACAGGGGAAATCATGAACACTGAAGCTTTCTTT. Translated, it gives CASSRGTGEIMNTEAFF. The chain employs TRBV7-8 and TRBJ1-1; 10 nucleotides align to TRBD1. The CDR3 totals 17 residues. V lost 5 bases, J lost 0 bases, and 9 bases stayed unmatched. The germline gives CDR1 SGHVS, CDR2 FQNEAQ.

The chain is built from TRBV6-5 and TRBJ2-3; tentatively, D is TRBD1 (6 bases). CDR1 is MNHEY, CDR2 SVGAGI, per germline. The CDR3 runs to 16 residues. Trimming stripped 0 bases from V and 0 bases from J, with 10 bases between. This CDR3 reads CASSYSPGTSTDTQYF. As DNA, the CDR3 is TGTGCCAGCAGTTACTCTCCCGGGACAAGCACAGATACGCAGTATTTT.

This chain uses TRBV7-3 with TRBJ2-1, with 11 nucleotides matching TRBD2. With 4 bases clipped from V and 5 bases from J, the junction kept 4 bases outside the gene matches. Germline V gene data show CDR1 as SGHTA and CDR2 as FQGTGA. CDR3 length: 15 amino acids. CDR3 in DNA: TGTGCCAGCAGCTGGGGGGGACTAGCGGACAATGAGCAGTTCTTC. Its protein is CASSWGGLADNEQFF. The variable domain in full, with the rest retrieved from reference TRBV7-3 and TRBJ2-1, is GAGVSQTPSNKVTEKGKYVELRCDPISGHTALYWYRQSLGQGPEFLIYFQGTGAADDSGLPNDRFFAVRPEGSVSTLKIQRTERGDSAVYLCASSWGGLADNEQFFGPGTRLTVL.

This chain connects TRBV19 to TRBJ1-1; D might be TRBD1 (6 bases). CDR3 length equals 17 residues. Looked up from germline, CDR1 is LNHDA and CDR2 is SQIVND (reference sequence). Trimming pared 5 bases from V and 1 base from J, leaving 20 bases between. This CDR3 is CASSGYGGLSRNTEAFF. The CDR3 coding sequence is TGTGCCAGTAGTGGTTACGGGGGGCTTAGTCGGAACACTGAAGCTTTCTTT.

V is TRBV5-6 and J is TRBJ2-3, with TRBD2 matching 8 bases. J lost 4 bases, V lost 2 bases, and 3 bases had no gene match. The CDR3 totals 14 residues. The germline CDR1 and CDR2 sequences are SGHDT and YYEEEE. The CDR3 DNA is TGTGCCAGCAGCTTAGAACTAGCGGCAGATACGCAGTATTTT. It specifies CASSLELAADTQYF.

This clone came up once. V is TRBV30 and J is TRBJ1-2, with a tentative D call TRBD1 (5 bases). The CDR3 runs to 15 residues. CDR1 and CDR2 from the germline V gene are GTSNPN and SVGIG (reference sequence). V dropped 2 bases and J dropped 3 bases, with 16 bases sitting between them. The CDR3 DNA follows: TGTGCCTGGAGTTCTGCCGCGGTAGGGGACTATGGCTACACCTTC. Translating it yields CAWSSAAVGDYGYTF. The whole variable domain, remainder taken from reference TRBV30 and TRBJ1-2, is SQTIHQWPATLVQPVGSPLSLECTVEGTSNPNLYWYRQAAGRGLQLLFYSVGIGQISSEVPQNLSASRPQDRQFILSSKKLLLSDSGFYLCAWSSAAVGDYGYTFGSGTRLTVV.

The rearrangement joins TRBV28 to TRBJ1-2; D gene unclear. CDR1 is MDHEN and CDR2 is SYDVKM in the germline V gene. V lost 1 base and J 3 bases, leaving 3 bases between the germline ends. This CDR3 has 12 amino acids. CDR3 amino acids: CASSLSYYGYTF. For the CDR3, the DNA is TGTGCCAGCAGTTTATCCTACTATGGCTACACCTTC.

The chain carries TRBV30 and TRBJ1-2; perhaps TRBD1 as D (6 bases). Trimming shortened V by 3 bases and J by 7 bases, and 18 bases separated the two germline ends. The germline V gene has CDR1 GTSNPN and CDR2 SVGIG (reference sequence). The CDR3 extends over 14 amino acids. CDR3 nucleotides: TGTGCCTGGAGGACTGATACAGGGTTAGGTGGCTACACCTTC. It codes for CAWRTDTGLGGYTF.

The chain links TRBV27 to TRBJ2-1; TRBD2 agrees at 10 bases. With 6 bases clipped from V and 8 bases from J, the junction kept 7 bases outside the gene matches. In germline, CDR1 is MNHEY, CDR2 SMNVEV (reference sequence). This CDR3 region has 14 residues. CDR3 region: CASSRAGGLHEQFF. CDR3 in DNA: TGTGCCAGCAGCCGAGCGGGAGGGCTCCATGAGCAGTTCTTC.

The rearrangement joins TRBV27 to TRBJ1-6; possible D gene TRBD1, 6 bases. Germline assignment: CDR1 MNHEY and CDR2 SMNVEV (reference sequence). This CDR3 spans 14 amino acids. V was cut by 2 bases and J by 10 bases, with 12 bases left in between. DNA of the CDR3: TGTGCCAGCAGTTTAAGGGACATTAAGTCACCCCTCCACTTT. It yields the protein CASSLRDIKSPLHF.

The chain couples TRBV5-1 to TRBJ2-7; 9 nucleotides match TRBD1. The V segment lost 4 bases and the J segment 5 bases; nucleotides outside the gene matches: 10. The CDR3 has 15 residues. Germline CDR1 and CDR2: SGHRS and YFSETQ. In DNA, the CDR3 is TGCGCCAGCAGCAGCGGGACAGGGTATATGGACGAGCAGTACTTC. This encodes CASSSGTGYMDEQYF.

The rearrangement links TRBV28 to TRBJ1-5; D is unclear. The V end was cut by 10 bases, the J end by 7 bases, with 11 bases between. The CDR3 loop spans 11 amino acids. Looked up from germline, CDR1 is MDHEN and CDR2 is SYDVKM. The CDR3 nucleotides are TGTGCCATCGCCGGGAGACAGCCCCAGCATTTT. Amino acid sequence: CAIAGRQPQHF.

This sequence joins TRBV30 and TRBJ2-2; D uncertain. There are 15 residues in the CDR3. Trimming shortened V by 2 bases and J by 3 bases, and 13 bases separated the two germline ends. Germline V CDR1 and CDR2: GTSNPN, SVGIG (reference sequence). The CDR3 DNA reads TGTGCCTGGAGTAAACGAGGTATTGACACCGGGGAGCTGTTTTTT. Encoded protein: CAWSKRGIDTGELFF.

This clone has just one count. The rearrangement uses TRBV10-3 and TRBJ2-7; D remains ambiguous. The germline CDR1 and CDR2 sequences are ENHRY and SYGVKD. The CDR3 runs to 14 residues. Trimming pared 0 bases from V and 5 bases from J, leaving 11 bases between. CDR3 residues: CAISESRVSDEQYF. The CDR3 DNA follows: TGTGCCATCAGTGAGTCTCGGGTGTCCGACGAGCAGTACTTC.